The T cell receptor beta chain described here comes from a study of CD8 T cells in Susac syndrome. V was pared by 2 bases and J by 6 bases, with 15 bases between. Germline V gives CDR1 MNHEY, CDR2 SMNVEV (reference sequence). CDR3 length equals 15 residues. cDNA came from roughly 0.53 to 1 ug RNA primed by random hexamers. Amplification of the TCR beta CDR3 was carried out by immunoSEQ multiplex PCR, which spanned a total of 54 Vbeta and 13 Jbeta segments. TCRdb fed the immunoSEQ multiplex PCR reads into MiXCR, producing one record per CDR3 protein. Counted here are under 200,000 distinct CDR3 sequences, 95% occurring once; the ten biggest clones make up less than 0.2%. Sequencing targeted TCR beta in blood CD8+ and CD4+ T cells. The multiple sclerosis control group consisted of treatment-naive patients whose relapsing-remitting disease, which was either stable or active, fulfilled revised McDonald criteria. TEMRA cells underwent FACS enrichment and CD8+ and CD4+ T cells underwent negative isolation.

The TCR was taken from a human donor with multiple sclerosis. The sequenced material came from CD8+ T cells from PBMCs. The chain links TRBV27 to TRBJ2-3; TRBD1 or TRBD2 may be the D gene (5 bases each). DNA of the CDR3: TGTGCCAGCAGTTTACCGGGGCCTCTTCGTGATACGCAGTATTTT. Protein sequence: CASSLPGPLRDTQYF.